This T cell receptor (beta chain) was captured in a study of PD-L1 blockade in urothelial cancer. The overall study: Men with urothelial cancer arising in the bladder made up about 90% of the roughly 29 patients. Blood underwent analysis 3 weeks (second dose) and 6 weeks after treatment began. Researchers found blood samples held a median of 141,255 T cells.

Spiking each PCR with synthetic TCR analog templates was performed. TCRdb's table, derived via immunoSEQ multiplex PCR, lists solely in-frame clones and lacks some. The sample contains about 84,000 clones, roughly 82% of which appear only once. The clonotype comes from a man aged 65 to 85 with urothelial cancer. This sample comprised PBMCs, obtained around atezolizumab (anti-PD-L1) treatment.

The CDR3 DNA follows: TGTGCCAGCAGTTATTTAGCGGGAGGGCGAAGTGGAGATACGCAGTATTTT. Amino acids: CASSYLAGGRSGDTQYF. The chain uses TRBV27 and TRBJ2-3; 11 nucleotides match TRBD2. CDR3 length equals 17 residues. V lost 4 bases to trimming and J lost 5 bases; unmatched junction nucleotides: 11. The germline gives CDR1 MNHEY, CDR2 SMNVEV (reference sequence).